This TCR beta chain was identified during a study of graft-versus-host responses after intestinal transplantation. A word on this clone: The antigen is not known.

Per germline, CDR1 MDHEN and CDR2 SYDVKM. Trimming stripped 3 bases from V and 3 bases from J, with 11 bases between. The CDR3 extends over 15 amino acids. Assay: immunoSEQ multiplex PCR; the TCRdb copy retains only in-frame clones and omits some. The sample lists about 96,000 clones; 80% to 95% were seen once. Overall study findings and caveats: GvH clones appeared in recipient marrow, some first in ileum or blood. Early post-transplant HvG declines were associated with peak circulating GvH clone levels. In patients with graft-donor T cell macrochimerism, allograft graft-versus-host to host-versus-graft clonal ratios were high.

This chain links TRBV28 with TRBJ1-4; no definite D call. The source is a human donor who received an intestinal transplant. Sample: unstimulated CD4+ T cells sorted from spleen or lymph node cells, taken before intestinal transplant. CDR3 DNA sequence: TGTGCCAGCAGTTTTTGGAGGGAAGCTAATGAAAAACTGTTTTTT. Translation: CASSFWREANEKLFF.